The clone carrying this T cell receptor beta chain showed up just a few times. Its antigen remains unidentified. This specimen belongs to a study of cytomegalovirus exposure and HLA in healthy donors. Whole-study findings and limits: In a later analysis, a missense DCLRE1C variant was linked to TCR beta V- and J-gene trimming. In vitro assays verified that a few CMV-associated chains recognized CMV antigens specifically. In a later analysis, productive TCRs from donors in an Asian-associated ancestry cluster reportedly carried fewer N-insertions than the cohort mean.

Trimming took off 2 bases at V and 12 bases at J, with 17 bases between the two ends. Germline V gene data show CDR1 as SEHNR and CDR2 as FQNEAQ (reference sequence). This CDR3 is 13 amino acids long. PCR used 60 Vbeta primers and 13 Jbeta primers. Produced via immunoSEQ multiplex PCR; TCRdb's table is partial and in-frame only. The data contain about 70,000 clones, approximately 68% of them singletons. The sequence derives from a woman aged 25 to 39 in good health and CMV-seronegative. This chain uses TRBV7-9 with TRBJ2-7; maybe TRBD2 (6 bases). The sequencing sample was made of PBMCs. The CDR3: CASSLQDSGHSYF. DNA for the CDR3: TGTGCCAGCAGCTTACAAGACAGCGGGCACTCGTACTTC.